The T cell receptor (beta chain) under discussion was sequenced for a study of control samples from healthy donors and cancer patients. A word on this clone: In the same sample, other DNA sequences code for this CDR3.

Repertoires were generated with immunoSEQ multiplex PCR, while TCRdb's copy carries only in-frame clones and drops some. The top ten hold about 14% of the sample, which has approximately 52,000 clones, around 90% seen once. V was clipped by 2 bases and J by 7 bases; unmatched bases: 9. The CDR3 spans 15 residues. Germline CDR1 is SGHTA and CDR2 is FQGNSA. V gene TRBV7-2 combines with J gene TRBJ2-7; TRBD1 aligns across 9 bases. The sequence came from a man in his 60s with head and neck cancer. Sequenced material: PBMCs. CDR3 sequence reads: CASSLSGQGSYEQYF. CDR3 nucleotides: TGTGCCAGCAGCTTATCGGGACAGGGTAGTTATGAGCAGTACTTC.